This T cell receptor (beta chain) was observed in a study of shared T cell receptors in the human thymus. The assay was immunoSEQ multiplex PCR, and TCRdb's table has in-frame clones only and misses some. The sample consists of about 710,000 clones, approximately 87% of them appearing once. The CDR3 covers 16 residues. The V gene's germline CDR1 is LGHNA and CDR2 YSLEER. V shed 8 bases, J shed 4 bases, and the junction held 16 bases outside the gene matches. These data were also filed under a second study, of human thymus T cells. Per that study: All donors were healthy Finnish infants who were undergoing corrective surgery to treat congenital heart defects. Thymic resections from corrective heart surgery supplied the tissue. Thymic and blood repertoires appeared to carry a bias in their V and J gene usage. Unrelated people showed highly overlapping thymic repertoires, related research reported.

The receptor comes from a boy in the first two years of life with a congenital heart defect. The chain combines TRBV4-3 with TRBJ1-2, with 7 bases matching TRBD1. Specimen: thymocytes. The CDR3 here is CASQPGTADTLYGYTF. The CDR3 region has the DNA TGCGCCAGCCAACCCGGGACAGCAGACACCCTCTATGGCTACACCTTC.